A single sample is the source of the 19 T cell receptor beta chains below, sequenced in a study of T cells in narcolepsy. Assay used: immunoSEQ multiplex PCR; TCRdb lists only in-frame clones, some missing. The table records roughly 10,000 clones, 70% to 75% of them present only once. Sequencing was done on a sample of CD45RA- memory CD8+ T cells from PBMCs. Receptor source: a human donor with narcolepsy.

In its sample, this clone was seen a few times. The chain recombines TRBV7-8 with TRBJ2-1; D is uncertain. This CDR3 contains 13 residues. Germline CDR1 SGHVS, CDR2 FQNEAQ. The V end lost 5 bases, the J end lost 6 bases, and 11 bases lay between the germline ends. The CDR3 here is CASSQRVSNEQFF. The CDR3 DNA follows: TGTGCCAGCAGCCAACGCGTGTCCAATGAGCAGTTCTTC. Full variable domain (rest looked up from reference TRBV7-8 and TRBJ2-1): GAGVSQSPRYKVAKRGQDVALRCDPISGHVSLFWYQQALGQGPEFLTYFQNEAQLDKSGLPSDRFFAERPEGSVSTLKIQRTQQEDSAVYLCASSQRVSNEQFFGPGTRLTVL.

In this sample, this clone turned up a few times. V usage is TRBV27 and J usage is TRBJ2-1; TRBD1 matches 11 bases. Germline assignment: CDR1 MNHEY and CDR2 SMNVEV (reference sequence). V lost 5 bases, J lost 4 bases, and 4 bases stayed unmatched. This CDR3 spans 15 amino acids. CDR3 sequence (DNA): TGTGCCAGCAGTCGAGGGACAGGGGGTTACAATGAGCAGTTCTTC. It specifies CASSRGTGGYNEQFF.

The chain carries TRBV4-2 and TRBJ2-2, with 10 bases aligning to TRBD1. This CDR3 spans 15 amino acids. The V gene's germline CDR1 is LGHNA and CDR2 YNFKEQ. The V segment lost 2 bases and the J segment 6 bases; nucleotides outside the gene matches: 3. Here the CDR3 DNA reads TGTGCCAGCAGCCAACCGGACAGGGGGGCCGGGGAGCTGTTTTTT. As protein: CASSQPDRGAGELFF.

CDR3 DNA sequence: TGTGCCAGCAGCTTTCTTGCGAACACTGAAGCTTTCTTT. Residues: CASSFLANTEAFF. J is TRBJ1-1 and V is TRBV7-9; D is uncertain. V was trimmed by 3 bases and J by 1 base, leaving 6 bases between them. Germline loops: CDR1 SEHNR, CDR2 FQNEAQ (reference sequence). This CDR3 is built from 13 residues. The whole variable domain, remainder taken from reference TRBV7-9 and TRBJ1-1, is DTGVSQNPRHKITKRGQNVTFRCDPISEHNRLYWYRQTLGQGPEFLTYFQNEAQLEKSRLLSDRFSAERPKGSFSTLEIQRTEQGDSAMYLCASSFLANTEAFFGQGTRLTVV.

This clone was seen a few times. V is TRBV9 and J is TRBJ2-7, with 9 nucleotides matching TRBD1. Germline V gene sequence: CDR1 SGDLS, CDR2 YYNGEE. The CDR3 loop spans 12 amino acids. Trimming removed 2 bases from V and 6 bases from J; junction bases left unmatched: 0. CDR3 sequence reads: CASSVDRGEQYF. The DNA of the CDR3 is TGTGCCAGCAGCGTGGACAGGGGCGAGCAGTACTTC.

The chain uses TRBV4-3 and TRBJ2-1; D is ambiguous. The V and J ends lost 0 bases and 0 bases respectively, with 6 bases between them. The CDR3 extends over 15 amino acids. Germline V gives CDR1 LGHNA, CDR2 YSLEER. The CDR3 loop reads CASSQDLSSYNEQFF. CDR3 nucleotide sequence: TGCGCCAGCAGCCAAGACCTTTCCTCCTACAATGAGCAGTTCTTC.

V usage is TRBV28 and J usage is TRBJ2-4; TRBD2 agrees at 7 bases. J lost 3 bases, V lost 5 bases, and 22 bases had no gene match. This CDR3 comprises 20 residues. Germline CDR1 is MDHEN and CDR2 is SYDVKM. CDR3 protein: CASSNMGLSYPPVLKNIQYF. The DNA for the CDR3 is TGTGCCAGCAGTAACATGGGACTATCATACCCTCCTGTTCTCAAAAACATTCAGTACTTC.

This clone was seen a single time. Other DNA sequences within the sample encode an identical CDR3. This chain links TRBV21-1 with TRBJ2-1; the table names TRBD2, a call not compared with the DNA. TRBV21-1 is deemed a pseudogene. This CDR3 spans 15 amino acids. CDR3 sequence reads: CASRTLSGSSDEQFF. CDR3 bases: TGTGCCAGCAGGACCCTCAGCGGGAGTTCGGATGAGCAGTTCTTC.

This clone has just a few counts. This chain joins TRBV4-2 and TRBJ1-1, with 10 bases that match TRBD1. The trim removed 2 bases at V and 6 bases at J, leaving 3 bases unmatched. In germline, CDR1 is LGHNA, CDR2 YNFKEQ. The CDR3 is made up of 14 amino acids. CDR3 protein: CASSQPDRGPEAFF. CDR3 nucleotides: TGTGCCAGCAGCCAACCTGACAGGGGGCCTGAAGCTTTCTTT.

Notes on this clone: The junction does not match germline at one end; this may be a read error. This chain connects TRBV7-3 to TRBJ1-6; D is unresolved. The CDR3 is 15 amino acids. CDR1 and CDR2 from the germline V gene are SGHTA and FQGTGA. CDR3 loop: CASSITGSYNSPLHF. The CDR3 region has the DNA TGTGCCAGCAGCATAACCGGGAGCTATAATTCACCCCTCCACTTT. Based on the CDR3 plus reference TRBV7-3 and TRBJ1-6, the full variable domain is GAGVSQTPSNKVTEKGKYVELRCDPISGHTALYWYRQSLGQGPEFLIYFQGTGAADDSGLPNDRFFAVRPEGSVSTLKIQRTERGDSAVYLCASSITGSYNSPLHFGNGTRLTVT.

The table lists this clone with a few counts. The chain uses TRBV6-1 and TRBJ1-5; D is unresolved. Looked up from germline, CDR1 is MNHNS and CDR2 is SASEGT. V was pared by 2 bases and J by 4 bases, with 15 bases between. The CDR3 is 16 residues long. This CDR3 reads CASSELPDNPNQPQHF. The CDR3 bases are TGTGCCAGCAGTGAACTTCCGGATAACCCTAATCAGCCCCAGCATTTT.

The gene calls are TRBV4-2 and TRBJ2-2; D is unclear. The CDR3 consists of 15 residues. The V end lost 4 bases, the J end lost 3 bases, and 12 bases lay between the germline ends. The germline gives CDR1 LGHNA, CDR2 YNFKEQ. CDR3 coding DNA: TGTGCCAGCAGCCGAACGGACGGAGACACCGGGGAGCTGTTTTTT. This gives the protein CASSRTDGDTGELFF.

This sequence joins TRBV4-3 and TRBJ2-1, with a weak D call TRBD2 (7 bases). Germline-derived CDR1 and CDR2 are LGHNA and YSLEER. CDR3 length: 17 residues. V was trimmed by 4 bases and J by 4 bases, leaving 20 bases between them. CDR3 region: CASSPKVAGALYNEQFF. The CDR3 nucleotides are TGCGCCAGCAGCCCTAAGGTGGCGGGGGCTCTATACAATGAGCAGTTCTTC.

This clone has a single count. CDR3 in DNA: TGTGCCAGCAGTCCCCTAGGGGGCTCCTACGAGCAGTACTTC. It is translated as CASSPLGGSYEQYF. The chain has TRBV6-5 and TRBJ2-7; D perhaps matches TRBD1 (6 bases). Trimming stripped 5 bases from V and 0 bases from J, with 11 bases between. The CDR3 has 14 amino acids. Germline CDR1 reads MNHEY; CDR2 reads SVGAGI.

This chain connects TRBV4-1 to TRBJ2-1; TRBD2 matches 8 bases. The CDR3 loop spans 15 amino acids. In germline, CDR1 is MGHRA, CDR2 YSYEKL. The J segment lost 3 bases and the V segment lost 9 bases, leaving 10 bases of the junction unmatched. The CDR3 bases are TGCGCCAGTGGTCTGAGCGGGAGCAACTACAATGAGCAGTTCTTC. Amino acid sequence: CASGLSGSNYNEQFF.

The chain carries TRBV2 and TRBJ2-7; TRBD2 might be the D (6 bases). Germline-derived CDR1 and CDR2 are SNHLY and FYNNEI. The CDR3 is made up of 14 amino acids. V was shortened by 5 bases and J by 1 base, with 12 bases between the two germline ends. CDR3 amino acids: CASSYLEGSYEQYF. CDR3 in DNA: TGTGCCAGCAGTTATCTGGAGGGATCCTACGAGCAGTACTTC.

This chain links TRBV6-5 with TRBJ2-2; the match to TRBD1 covers 12 bases. The CDR3 totals 15 residues. The germline CDR1 and CDR2 sequences are MNHEY and SVGAGI. The V segment lost 6 bases and the J segment 8 bases; nucleotides outside the gene matches: 7. DNA for the CDR3: TGTGCCAGCAGCACCGGGACAGGGGGCTCTGGGGAGCTGTTTTTT. The encoded protein is CASSTGTGGSGELFF.

V is TRBV5-6 and J is TRBJ2-3; D is undetermined. This CDR3 contains 12 residues. Germline CDR1 is SGHDT and CDR2 is YYEEEE. The V gene lost 5 bases and the J gene lost 4 bases, with 8 bases spanning the gap. As DNA, the CDR3 is TGTGCCAGCAGTTTTGCGTCAGATACGCAGTATTTT. It is translated as CASSFASDTQYF.

This clone is deemed large. This chain connects TRBV19 to TRBJ1-2; 9 bases are a match to TRBD1. The CDR3 length is 16 residues. From germline, CDR1 is LNHDA and CDR2 SQIVND (reference sequence). Trimming at V came to 7 bases and at J to 0 bases, leaving 9 bases not matched to a gene. DNA for the CDR3: TGTGCCAGTACGATGGGACAGGGATCTTCTAACTATGGCTACACCTTC. It is translated as CASTMGQGSSNYGYTF.